Listed here are 27 T cell receptor beta chains from one sample, sequenced in a study of graft-versus-host responses after intestinal transplantation (dated by TCRdb to the early 2020s). Receptors were amplified or captured by the immunoSEQ multiplex PCR assay. Imported from immuneACCESS, the table was reduced by TCRdb to in-frame sequences with V and J called. These copies leave out some clones; in studies compared against another copy, an unresolved V gene accounts for under half, and the cause of the remainder is not known. The sample table lists about 89,000 clones, roughly 91% of them with a count of one. The ten largest clones take up about 2% of the sample. The time point label corresponds to: cells obtained before transplantation from donor or recipient. These receptors lack a known antigen. The starting material was unstimulated CD8+ T cells sorted from spleen or lymph node cells, obtained before intestinal transplant. The receptors were sampled from a human donor who received an intestinal transplant.

The V gene is TRBV5-5, the J gene TRBJ2-3, with 9 bases identical to TRBD2. The germline V gene encodes CDR1 SGHKS and CDR2 YYEKEE (reference sequence). The CDR3 covers 16 residues. Trimming removed 9 bases from V and 5 bases from J; junction bases left unmatched: 16. CDR3: CATLPGGGGTQDTQYF. The CDR3 DNA reads TGTGCCACGCTGCCGGGCGGGGGGGGGACCCAAGATACGCAGTATTTT.

The chain carries TRBV30 and TRBJ1-2; 10 nucleotides line up with TRBD1. This CDR3 region has 15 residues. After removal of 0 bases from V and 8 bases from J, the junction contained 9 bases not matched to a gene. The germline CDR1 and CDR2 sequences are GTSNPN and SVGIG (reference sequence). This CDR3 is CAWSVQSGTGEGYTF. The DNA of the CDR3 is TGTGCCTGGAGTGTACAATCCGGGACAGGGGAGGGCTACACCTTC.

The V and J genes are TRBV4-3 and TRBJ2-7; 7 bases are a match to TRBD1. The CDR3 runs to 14 residues. Germline CDR1 LGHNA, CDR2 YSLEER. J lost 2 bases, V lost 3 bases, and 4 bases had no gene match. CDR3 region: CASSQRQGAYEQYF. CDR3 bases: TGCGCCAGCAGCCAGAGGCAGGGGGCCTACGAGCAGTACTTC.

The chain uses TRBV23-1 and TRBJ1-2; 8 bases are shared with TRBD1. Being an ORF, TRBV23-1 has a function that is uncertain. The junction had 13 bases not matched to a gene; V was cut back by 3 bases and J by 7 bases. This CDR3 comprises 16 residues. The CDR3 reads CASSHRAGGPSRGYTF. DNA for the CDR3: TGCGCCAGCAGTCATCGGGCAGGGGGCCCCTCCCGTGGCTACACCTTC.

The chain has TRBV7-2 and TRBJ2-2; D unclear. Trimming shortened V by 1 base and J by 4 bases, and 4 bases separated the two germline ends. CDR3 length: 13 residues. Germline loops: CDR1 SGHTA, CDR2 FQGNSA. The CDR3: CASSLGATGELFF. DNA of the CDR3: TGTGCCAGCAGCTTAGGGGCCACCGGGGAGCTGTTTTTT.

The chain links TRBV6-5 to TRBJ2-3; TRBD1 might be the D (5 bases). The CDR3 is made up of 14 amino acids. Germline lookup yields CDR1 MNHEY and CDR2 SVGAGI. Between the trimmed V and J ends, which lost 6 bases and 2 bases, there was a span of 12 bases. The CDR3 DNA reads as TGTGCCAGCAGCCCAGACAGATTCACAGATACGCAGTATTTT. This codes for CASSPDRFTDTQYF.

This clone was detected once. This chain uses TRBV2 with TRBJ2-1; weak D call: TRBD2 (7 bases). The CDR3 has 12 amino acids. V lost 6 bases to trimming and J lost 7 bases, with 10 bases between them. Germline values: CDR1 SNHLY, CDR2 FYNNEI. CDR3 loop: CASRGGGNEQFF. The CDR3 nucleotides read TGTGCCAGCAGAGGGGGGGGGAATGAGCAGTTCTTC.

The V call is TRBV11-3, the J call TRBJ2-1; 8 bases match TRBD2. CDR1 is SGHNT and CDR2 is YENEEA in the germline V gene. The CDR3 has 17 residues. With 0 bases clipped from V and 6 bases from J, the junction kept 10 bases outside the gene matches. The CDR3 is CASSLDGLAGVSNEQFF. The CDR3 coding sequence is TGTGCCAGCAGCTTAGATGGCCTAGCGGGCGTCAGCAATGAGCAGTTCTTC.

V usage is TRBV7-6 and J usage is TRBJ2-1, with TRBD2 matching 11 bases. The CDR3 is made up of 17 amino acids. Germline V gene data show CDR1 as SGHVS and CDR2 as FNYEAQ. The ends lost 6 bases at V and 4 bases at J; junction bases unmatched: 11. This CDR3 is CASSFYILAGGYNEQFF. DNA of the CDR3: TGTGCCAGCAGTTTCTATATTCTAGCGGGGGGTTACAATGAGCAGTTCTTC.

This chain uses TRBV9 with TRBJ2-3; 7 bases are a match to TRBD2. Per germline, CDR1 SGDLS and CDR2 YYNGEE. The V gene end was trimmed by 4 bases and the J gene end by 0 bases; junction bases not matched to a gene: 2. CDR3 size: 14 residues. This CDR3 reads CASSILASTDTQYF. CDR3 DNA: TGTGCCAGCAGCATACTAGCGAGCACAGATACGCAGTATTTT.

V usage is TRBV7-2 and J usage is TRBJ2-1; a possible D gene is TRBD1 (5 bases). The CDR3 sequence is 14 residues long. The germline V gene has CDR1 SGHTA and CDR2 FQGNSA. V dropped 0 bases and J dropped 8 bases, with 11 bases sitting between them. CDR3 region: CASSLALRVDEQFF. In DNA form, the CDR3 reads TGTGCCAGCAGCTTAGCCCTCAGGGTTGATGAGCAGTTCTTC.

V and J are TRBV12-5 and TRBJ2-3, with D possibly TRBD2 on 5 matching bases. The CDR3 totals 16 residues. V dropped 1 base and J dropped 2 bases, with 13 bases sitting between them. CDR1 and CDR2 from the germline V gene are LGHNT and FRNRAP. The CDR3 loop is CASGLESGSPTDTQYF. The CDR3 DNA follows: TGTGCTAGTGGTTTGGAGAGCGGATCACCCACAGATACGCAGTATTTT.

V is TRBV6-5 and J is TRBJ1-1; D is uncertain. Trimming took off 7 bases at V and 0 bases at J, with 9 bases between the two ends. Germline V gene sequence: CDR1 MNHEY, CDR2 SVGAGI. CDR3 size: 13 residues. As DNA, the CDR3 is TGTGCCAGCACCTCGACACTGAACACTGAAGCTTTCTTT. Translating it yields CASTSTLNTEAFF.

The rearrangement links TRBV10-3 to TRBJ1-5; D is unresolved. The CDR3 runs to 14 residues. V lost 5 bases, J lost 3 bases, and 11 bases lay in between. Germline V gene data show CDR1 as ENHRY and CDR2 as SYGVKD. The CDR3 region is CAISSRMDNQPQHF. Here the CDR3 DNA reads TGTGCCATCAGTTCCAGGATGGACAATCAGCCCCAGCATTTT.

This sequence joins TRBV5-8 and TRBJ2-7; no firm D call. From germline, CDR1 is SGHTS and CDR2 YDEGEE. The CDR3 covers 12 residues. Trimming removed 5 bases at V and 6 bases at J, with 12 bases between. The CDR3 loop is CASSPRISEQYF. The CDR3 DNA reads as TGTGCCAGCAGTCCAAGAATTAGCGAGCAGTACTTC. The full variable domain, with the rest looked up from reference TRBV5-8 and TRBJ2-7, is EAGVTQSPTHLIKTRGQQATLRCSPISGHTSVYWYQQALGLGLQFLLWYDEGEERNRGNFPPRFSGRQFPNYSSELNVNALELEDSALYLCASSPRISEQYFGPGTRLTVT.

This chain connects TRBV27 to TRBJ1-2; possible D gene TRBD1, 5 bases. The V and J ends lost 7 bases and 2 bases respectively, with 14 bases between them. Germline V lookup: CDR1 MNHEY, CDR2 SMNVEV (reference sequence). The CDR3 spans 14 residues. CDR3 DNA sequence: TGTGCCAGCACTCGGGGTGGGGGGAACTATGGCTACACCTTC. Its translation is CASTRGGGNYGYTF.

The V and J genes are TRBV7-9 and TRBJ2-7; TRBD1 is a possible D gene (5 bases). The ends were cut back, 5 bases at V and 2 bases at J, with 13 bases in the middle. Germline CDR1 is SEHNR and CDR2 is FQNEAQ (reference sequence). The CDR3 has 14 residues. CDR3 loop: CASSPKQEPYEQYF. The CDR3, as DNA: TGTGCCAGCAGCCCGAAACAGGAACCCTACGAGCAGTACTTC.

This rearrangement joins TRBV4-1 to TRBJ1-4; 7 bases agree with TRBD1. V trimming: 3 bases; J trimming: 14 bases; junction bases outside the gene matches: 9. This CDR3 contains 13 residues. Germline V gives CDR1 MGHRA, CDR2 YSYEKL. The CDR3 region has the DNA TGCGCCAGCAGCCAGGCAACCGGGACAGACCTGTTTTTT. This encodes CASSQATGTDLFF.

The chain is built from TRBV27 and TRBJ2-5; 7 bases are shared with TRBD2. The DNA matches TRBJ2-7 better at its end, which makes the J call doubtful. Germline values: CDR1 MNHEY, CDR2 SMNVEV (reference sequence). The CDR3 contains 13 residues. The DNA for the CDR3 is TGTGCCAGCAGATCCTCGGGGGGCTACGAGCAGTACTTC. Its protein product is CASRSSGGYEQYF.

Comments on this clone: The identical CDR3 is also encoded by other nucleotide sequences in the sample. The V gene is TRBV19, the J gene TRBJ2-1; 11 nucleotides agree with TRBD2. V shed 1 base, J shed 6 bases, and the junction held 2 bases outside the gene matches. This CDR3 comprises 15 residues. Germline assignment: CDR1 LNHDA and CDR2 SQIVND (reference sequence). The CDR3 here is CASSIGLAGGNEQFF. The CDR3 DNA reads TGTGCCAGTAGTATAGGTCTAGCGGGGGGCAATGAGCAGTTCTTC.

The V gene is TRBV13, the J gene TRBJ2-1; tentative D call: TRBD1 (5 bases). The V and J ends lost 4 bases and 4 bases respectively, with 11 bases between them. The CDR3 runs 14 residues. Germline loops: CDR1 PRHDT, CDR2 FYEKMQ (reference sequence). The DNA for the CDR3 is TGTGCCAGCAGCTCCAGGGCCTTATACAATGAGCAGTTCTTC. It is translated as CASSSRALYNEQFF.

V and J are TRBV6-5 and TRBJ2-7, with a weak D call TRBD2 (7 bases). Germline CDR1 MNHEY, CDR2 SVGAGI. Between the trimmed V and J ends, which lost 4 bases and 1 base, there was a span of 14 bases. The CDR3 spans 15 residues. CDR3 coding DNA: TGTGCCAGCAGTTTACAGGGCGGGAGTTCCTACGAGCAGTACTTC. The encoded protein is CASSLQGGSSYEQYF.

The rearrangement joins TRBV6-5 to TRBJ2-1; 11 bases are a match to TRBD1. Germline values: CDR1 MNHEY, CDR2 SVGAGI. The CDR3 extends over 13 amino acids. After removal of 5 bases from V and 9 bases from J, the junction contained 3 bases not matched to a gene. CDR3 amino acids: CASSPGTGGEQFF. The CDR3, as DNA: TGTGCCAGCAGTCCCGGGACAGGGGGTGAGCAGTTCTTC.

V gene TRBV27 combines with J gene TRBJ1-6, with a possible D match to TRBD1 (6 bases). The V gene's germline CDR1 is MNHEY and CDR2 SMNVEV (reference sequence). The ends were cut back, 5 bases at V and 10 bases at J, with 15 bases in the middle. The CDR3 has 14 residues. The CDR3 coding sequence is TGTGCCAGCAGTCCTGGGACGGGGGGCTCACCCCTCCACTTT. Translation: CASSPGTGGSPLHF.

The chain combines TRBV7-2 with TRBJ2-5; 9 bases align to TRBD2. Per the germline V gene, CDR1 is SGHTA and CDR2 is FQGNSA. The V segment lost 8 bases and the J segment 5 bases; nucleotides outside the gene matches: 12. The CDR3 loop spans 15 amino acids. CDR3: CASGPGTSSAETQYF. The CDR3 DNA follows: TGTGCCAGCGGCCCCGGGACTAGCTCAGCGGAGACCCAGTACTTC.

The rearrangement uses TRBV4-3 and TRBJ2-7; maybe TRBD1 (5 bases). V shed 0 bases and J shed 7 bases, with 10 bases lying between them. Germline assignment: CDR1 LGHNA and CDR2 YSLEER. The CDR3 spans 13 residues. CDR3 bases: TGCGCCAGCAGCCAAGATTCAGGGAAAGAGCAGTACTTC. Protein sequence: CASSQDSGKEQYF.

The chain employs TRBV12-5 and TRBJ2-5; 8 nucleotides match TRBD1. With 4 bases clipped from V and 9 bases from J, the junction kept 7 bases outside the gene matches. The CDR3 is 13 amino acids. Germline CDR1 LGHNT, CDR2 FRNRAP. The CDR3 DNA sequence: TGTGCTAGTGGTTATAACAGGGGGGAGGCCCAGTACTTC. Translated, it gives CASGYNRGEAQYF.